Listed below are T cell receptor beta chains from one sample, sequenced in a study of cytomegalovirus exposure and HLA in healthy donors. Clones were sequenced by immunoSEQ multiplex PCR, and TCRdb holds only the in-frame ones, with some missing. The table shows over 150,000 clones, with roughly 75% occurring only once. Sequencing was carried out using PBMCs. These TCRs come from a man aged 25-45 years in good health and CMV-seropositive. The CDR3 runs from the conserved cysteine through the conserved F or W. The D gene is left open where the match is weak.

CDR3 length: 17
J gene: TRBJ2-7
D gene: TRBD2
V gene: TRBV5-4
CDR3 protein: CASSLYRSGSGPYEQYF

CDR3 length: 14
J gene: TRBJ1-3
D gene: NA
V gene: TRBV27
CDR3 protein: CASRDSYSGNTIYF

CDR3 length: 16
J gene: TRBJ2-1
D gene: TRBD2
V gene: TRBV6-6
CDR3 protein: CASSYGTSGSYNEQFF

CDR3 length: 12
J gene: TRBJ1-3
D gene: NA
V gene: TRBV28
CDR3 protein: CASSLSGNTIYF

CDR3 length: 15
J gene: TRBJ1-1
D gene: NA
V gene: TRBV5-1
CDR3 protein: CASSLSSGVNTEAFF

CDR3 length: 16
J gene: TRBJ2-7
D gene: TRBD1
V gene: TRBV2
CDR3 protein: CASSEPTGGRAYEQYF

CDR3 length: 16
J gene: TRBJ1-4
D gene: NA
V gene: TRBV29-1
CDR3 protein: CSVGGGFSGANEKLFF

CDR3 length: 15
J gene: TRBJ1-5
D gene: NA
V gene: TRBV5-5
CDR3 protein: CASSVQGGHNQPQHF

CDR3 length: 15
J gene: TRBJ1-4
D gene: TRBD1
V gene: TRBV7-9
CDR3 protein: CASSLAGQGNEKLFF

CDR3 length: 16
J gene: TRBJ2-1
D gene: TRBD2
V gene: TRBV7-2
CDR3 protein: CASSFLAGALFNEQFF

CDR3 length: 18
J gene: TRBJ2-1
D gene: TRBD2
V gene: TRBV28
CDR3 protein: CASSLPILGRAFPVRQFF

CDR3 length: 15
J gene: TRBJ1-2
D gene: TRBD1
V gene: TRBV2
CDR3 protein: CASSVQGAASGGYTF

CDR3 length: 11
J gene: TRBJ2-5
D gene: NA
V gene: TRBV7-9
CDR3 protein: CASSSFETQYF

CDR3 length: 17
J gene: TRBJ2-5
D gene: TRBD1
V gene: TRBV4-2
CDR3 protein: CASSQDRGLRGKETQYF

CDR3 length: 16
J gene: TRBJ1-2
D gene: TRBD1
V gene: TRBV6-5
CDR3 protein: CASSYSGTVPNYGYTF

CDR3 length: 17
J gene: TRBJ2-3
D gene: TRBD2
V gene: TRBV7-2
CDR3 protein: CASSFSTSGRALDTQYF

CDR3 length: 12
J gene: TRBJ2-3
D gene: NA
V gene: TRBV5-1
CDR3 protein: CASSSGADTQYF

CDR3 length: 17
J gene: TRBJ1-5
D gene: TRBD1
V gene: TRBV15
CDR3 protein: CATSRDPQGASNQPQHF

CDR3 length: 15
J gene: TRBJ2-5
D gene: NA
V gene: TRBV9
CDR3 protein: CASSVATGFQETQYF

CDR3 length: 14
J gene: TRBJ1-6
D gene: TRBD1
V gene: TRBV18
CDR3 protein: CASSPGQGNSPLHF

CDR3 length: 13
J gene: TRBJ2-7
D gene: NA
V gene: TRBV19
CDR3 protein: CASSPDTTYEQYF

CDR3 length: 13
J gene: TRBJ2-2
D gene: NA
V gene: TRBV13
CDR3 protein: CASSSHGGRELFF

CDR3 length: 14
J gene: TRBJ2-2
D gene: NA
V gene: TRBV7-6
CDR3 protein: CASSLAEGTGELFF

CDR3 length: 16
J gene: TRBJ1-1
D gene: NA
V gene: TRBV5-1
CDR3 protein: CASSLTLQGLGTEAFF

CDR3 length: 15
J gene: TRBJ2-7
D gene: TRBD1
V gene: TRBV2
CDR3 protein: CASSESTGESYEQYF

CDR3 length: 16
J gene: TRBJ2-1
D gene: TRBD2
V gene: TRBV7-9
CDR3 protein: CASSSPGLGPLNEQFF

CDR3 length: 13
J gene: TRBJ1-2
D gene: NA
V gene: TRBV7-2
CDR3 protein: CASSLGENYGYTF

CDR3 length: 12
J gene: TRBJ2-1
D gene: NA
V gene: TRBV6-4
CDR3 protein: CASSDYNNEQFF

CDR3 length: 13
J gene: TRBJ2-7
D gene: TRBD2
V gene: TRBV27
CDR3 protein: CASSSVPGGEQYF

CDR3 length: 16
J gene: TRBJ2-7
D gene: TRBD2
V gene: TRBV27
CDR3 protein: CASSPGSGREGYEQYF

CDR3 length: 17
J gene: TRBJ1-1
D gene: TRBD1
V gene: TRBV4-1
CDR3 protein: CASSQEGTGSLNTEAFF

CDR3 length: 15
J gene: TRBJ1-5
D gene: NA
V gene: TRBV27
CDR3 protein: CASRGGLASNQPQHF

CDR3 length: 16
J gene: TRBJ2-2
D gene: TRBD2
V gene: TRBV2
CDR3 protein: CASSMGLAANTGELFF

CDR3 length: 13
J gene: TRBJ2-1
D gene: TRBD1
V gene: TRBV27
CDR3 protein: CASNSWTGNEQFF

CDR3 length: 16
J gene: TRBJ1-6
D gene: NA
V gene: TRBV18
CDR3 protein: CASSPRAGRSDSPLHF

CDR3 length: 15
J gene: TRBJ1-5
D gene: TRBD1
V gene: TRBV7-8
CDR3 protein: CASSKTGSLGQPQHF

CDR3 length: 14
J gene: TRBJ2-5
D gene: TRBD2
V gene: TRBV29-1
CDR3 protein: CSVATGTTPKTQYF

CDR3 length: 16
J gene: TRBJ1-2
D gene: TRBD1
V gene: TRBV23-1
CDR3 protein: CASSQPRQGEGDGYTF

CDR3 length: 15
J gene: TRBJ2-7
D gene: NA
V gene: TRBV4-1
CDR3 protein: CASSQSAGSSYEQYF

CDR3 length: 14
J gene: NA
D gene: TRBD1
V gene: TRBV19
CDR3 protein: CASSPQGATYEQYF

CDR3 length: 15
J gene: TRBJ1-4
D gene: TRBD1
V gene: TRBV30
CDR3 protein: CAWEPVGQGMAKLFF

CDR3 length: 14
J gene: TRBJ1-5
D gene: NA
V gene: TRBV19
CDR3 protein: CASSIAQLNQPQHF

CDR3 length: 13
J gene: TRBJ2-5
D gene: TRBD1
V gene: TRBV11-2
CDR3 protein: CASSGTGKETQYF

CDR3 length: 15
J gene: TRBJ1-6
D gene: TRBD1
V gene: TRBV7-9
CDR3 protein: CASSLQGAFDSPLHF

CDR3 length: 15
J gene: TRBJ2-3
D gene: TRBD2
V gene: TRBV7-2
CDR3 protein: CASSLSGRRTDTQYF

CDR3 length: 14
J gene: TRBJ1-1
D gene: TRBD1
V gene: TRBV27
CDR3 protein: CASSLARTGTEAFF

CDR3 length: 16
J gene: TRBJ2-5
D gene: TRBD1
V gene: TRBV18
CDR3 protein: CASSPRTGTDQETQYF